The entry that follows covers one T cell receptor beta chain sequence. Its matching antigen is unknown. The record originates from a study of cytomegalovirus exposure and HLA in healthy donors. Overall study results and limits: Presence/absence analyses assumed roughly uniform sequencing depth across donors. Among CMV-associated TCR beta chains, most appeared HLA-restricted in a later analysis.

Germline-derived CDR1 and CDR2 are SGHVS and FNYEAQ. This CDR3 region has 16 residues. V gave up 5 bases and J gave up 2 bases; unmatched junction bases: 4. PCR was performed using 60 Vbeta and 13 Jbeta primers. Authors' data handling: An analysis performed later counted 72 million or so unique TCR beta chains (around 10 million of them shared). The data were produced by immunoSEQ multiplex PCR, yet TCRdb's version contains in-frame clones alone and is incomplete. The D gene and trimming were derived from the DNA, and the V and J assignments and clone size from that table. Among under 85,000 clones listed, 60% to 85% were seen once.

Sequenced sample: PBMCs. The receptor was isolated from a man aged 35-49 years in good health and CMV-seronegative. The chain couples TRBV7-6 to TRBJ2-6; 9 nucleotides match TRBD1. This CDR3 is CASSPRDRAGANVLTF. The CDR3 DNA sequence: TGTGCCAGCAGCCCCCGGGACAGGGCTGGGGCCAACGTCCTGACTTTC.